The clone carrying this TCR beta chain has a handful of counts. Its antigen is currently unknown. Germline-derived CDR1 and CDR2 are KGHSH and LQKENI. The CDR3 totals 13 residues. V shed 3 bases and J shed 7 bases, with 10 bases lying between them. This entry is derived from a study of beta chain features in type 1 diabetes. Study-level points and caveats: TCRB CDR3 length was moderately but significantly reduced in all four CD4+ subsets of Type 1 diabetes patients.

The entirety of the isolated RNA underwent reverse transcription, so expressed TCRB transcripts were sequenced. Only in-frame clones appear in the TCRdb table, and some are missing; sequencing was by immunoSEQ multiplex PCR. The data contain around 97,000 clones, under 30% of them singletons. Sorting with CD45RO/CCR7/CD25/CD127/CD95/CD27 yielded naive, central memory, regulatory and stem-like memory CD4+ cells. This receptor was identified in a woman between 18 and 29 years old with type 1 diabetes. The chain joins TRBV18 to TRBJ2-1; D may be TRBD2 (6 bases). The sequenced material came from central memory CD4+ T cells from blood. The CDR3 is CASSPGGTNEQFF. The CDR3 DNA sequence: TGTGCCAGCTCACCCGGCGGGACTAATGAGCAGTTCTTC.